This T cell receptor beta chain was found in a study of cytomegalovirus exposure and HLA in healthy donors. General study findings and limits: Associated with cytomegalovirus, according to the listing, were around 160 TCR beta chains. As was reported, the classifier diagnosed cytomegalovirus status with high specificity and sensitivity.

Details on this clone: Antigen: not known.

V trimming: 1 base; J trimming: 4 bases; junction bases outside the gene matches: 6. This CDR3 is 16 amino acids long. In germline, CDR1 is MGHRA, CDR2 YSYEKL. Assay used: immunoSEQ multiplex PCR; TCRdb lists only in-frame clones, some missing. The sample has 85,000 to 130,000 clones; less than 90% are singletons. The sequenced sample consisted of PBMCs. This clonotype was sampled from a woman under 30 in good health and CMV-seropositive. The rearrangement links TRBV4-1 to TRBJ1-5; 8 nucleotides align to TRBD1. The DNA for the CDR3 is TGCGCCAGCAGCCAAGTTTCAGGGGGCAGAAATCAGCCCCAGCATTTT. Encoded protein: CASSQVSGGRNQPQHF.